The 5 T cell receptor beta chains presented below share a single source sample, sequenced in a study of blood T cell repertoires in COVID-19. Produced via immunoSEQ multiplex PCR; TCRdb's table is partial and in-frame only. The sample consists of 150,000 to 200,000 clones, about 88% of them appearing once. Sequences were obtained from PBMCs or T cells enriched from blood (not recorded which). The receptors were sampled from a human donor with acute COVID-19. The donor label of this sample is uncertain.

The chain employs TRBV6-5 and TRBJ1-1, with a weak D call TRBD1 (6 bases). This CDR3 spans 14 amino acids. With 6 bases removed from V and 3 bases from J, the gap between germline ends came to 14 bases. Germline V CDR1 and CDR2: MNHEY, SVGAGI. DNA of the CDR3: TGTGCCAGCAGCTTAGGGGGAATCGACACTGAAGCTTTCTTT. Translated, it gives CASSLGGIDTEAFF.

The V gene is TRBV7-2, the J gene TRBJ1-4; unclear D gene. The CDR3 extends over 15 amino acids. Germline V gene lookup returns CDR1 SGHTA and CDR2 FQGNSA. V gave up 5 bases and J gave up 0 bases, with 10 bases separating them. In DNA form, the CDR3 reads TGTGCCAGCAGCCCCCACAGACCAACTAATGAAAAACTGTTTTTT. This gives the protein CASSPHRPTNEKLFF. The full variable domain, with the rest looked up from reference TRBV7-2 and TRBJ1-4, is GAGVSQSPSNKVTEKGKDVELRCDPISGHTALYWYRQSLGQGLEFLIYFQGNSAPDKSGLPSDRFSAERTGGSVSTLTIQRTQQEDSAVYLCASSPHRPTNEKLFFGSGTQLSVL.

The CDR3 DNA reads TGTGCCAGCAGCCAAACACTAGCCGGAGAGCAGTACTTC. This codes for CASSQTLAGEQYF. The gene calls are TRBV4-2 and TRBJ2-7, with TRBD2 as a possible D gene (6 bases). Trimming shortened V by 2 bases and J by 7 bases, and 12 bases separated the two germline ends. The germline V gene has CDR1 LGHNA and CDR2 YNFKEQ. The CDR3 totals 13 residues.

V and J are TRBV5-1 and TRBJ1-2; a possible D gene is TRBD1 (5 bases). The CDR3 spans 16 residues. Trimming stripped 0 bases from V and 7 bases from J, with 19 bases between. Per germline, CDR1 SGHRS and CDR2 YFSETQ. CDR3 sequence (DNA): TGCGCCAGCAGCTTGGTGTCGGGCAGGGTGGAAACTGGCTACACCTTC. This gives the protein CASSLVSGRVETGYTF. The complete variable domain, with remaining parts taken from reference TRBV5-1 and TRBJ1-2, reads KAGVTQTPRYLIKTRGQQVTLSCSPISGHRSVSWYQQTPGQGLQFLFEYFSETQRNKGNFPGRFSGRQFSNSRSEMNVSTLELGDSALYLCASSLVSGRVETGYTFGSGTRLTVV.

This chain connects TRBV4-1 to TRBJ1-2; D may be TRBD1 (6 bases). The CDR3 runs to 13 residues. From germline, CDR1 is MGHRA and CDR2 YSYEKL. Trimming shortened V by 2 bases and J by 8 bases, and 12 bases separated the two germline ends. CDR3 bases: TGCGCCAGCAGCCAACTACAGGGTATGGGCTACACCTTC. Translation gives CASSQLQGMGYTF.